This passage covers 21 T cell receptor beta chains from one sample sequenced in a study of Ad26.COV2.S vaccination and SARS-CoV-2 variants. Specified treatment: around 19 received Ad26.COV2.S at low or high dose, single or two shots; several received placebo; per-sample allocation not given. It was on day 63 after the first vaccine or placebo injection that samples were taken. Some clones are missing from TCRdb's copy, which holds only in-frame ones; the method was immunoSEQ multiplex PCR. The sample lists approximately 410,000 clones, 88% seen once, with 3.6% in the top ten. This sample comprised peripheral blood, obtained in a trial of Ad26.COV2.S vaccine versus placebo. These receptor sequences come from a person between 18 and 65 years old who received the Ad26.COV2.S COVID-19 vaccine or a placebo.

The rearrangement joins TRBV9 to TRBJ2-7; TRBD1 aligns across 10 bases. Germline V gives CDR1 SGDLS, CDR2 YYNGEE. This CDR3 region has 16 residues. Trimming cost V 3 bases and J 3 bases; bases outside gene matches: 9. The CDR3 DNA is TGTGCCAGCAGCGCGGCTGAGGGACAGGGGTACTACGAGCAGTACTTC. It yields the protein CASSAAEGQGYYEQYF.

The CDR3 nucleotides read TGTGCCAGCAGCTTTAGGGGCCAGCGGGGACGCACAGATACGCAGTATTTT. Amino acid sequence: CASSFRGQRGRTDTQYF. The chain employs TRBV7-2 and TRBJ2-3, with 7 nucleotides matching TRBD2. Unmatched junction bases numbered 10, after V lost 3 bases and J lost 1 base. CDR1 and CDR2 (germline): SGHTA, FQGNSA. The CDR3 is 17 residues long. The full variable domain, with the rest looked up from reference TRBV7-2 and TRBJ2-3, is GAGVSQSPSNKVTEKGKDVELRCDPISGHTALYWYRQSLGQGLEFLIYFQGNSAPDKSGLPSDRFSAERTGGSVSTLTIQRTQQEDSAVYLCASSFRGQRGRTDTQYFGPGTRLTVL.

The CDR3, as DNA: TGTGCCAGCAGCACCCGCCCGCCGCAGAGCACAGATACGCAGTATTTT. Translated, it gives CASSTRPPQSTDTQYF. The V call is TRBV7-2, the J call TRBJ2-3, with unresolved D. Germline CDR1 is SGHTA and CDR2 is FQGNSA. This CDR3 has 16 residues. Trimming stripped 5 bases from V and 0 bases from J, with 15 bases between. The whole variable domain, remainder taken from reference TRBV7-2 and TRBJ2-3, is GAGVSQSPSNKVTEKGKDVELRCDPISGHTALYWYRQSLGQGLEFLIYFQGNSAPDKSGLPSDRFSAERTGGSVSTLTIQRTQQEDSAVYLCASSTRPPQSTDTQYFGPGTRLTVL.

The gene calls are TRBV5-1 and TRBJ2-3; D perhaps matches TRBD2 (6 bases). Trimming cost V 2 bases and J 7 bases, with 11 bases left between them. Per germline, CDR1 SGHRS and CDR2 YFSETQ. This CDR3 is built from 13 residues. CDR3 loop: CASSFQEGYTQYF. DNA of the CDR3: TGCGCCAGCAGCTTTCAGGAGGGCTATACGCAGTATTTT. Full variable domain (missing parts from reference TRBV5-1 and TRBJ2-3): KAGVTQTPRYLIKTRGQQVTLSCSPISGHRSVSWYQQTPGQGLQFLFEYFSETQRNKGNFPGRFSGRQFSNSRSEMNVSTLELGDSALYLCASSFQEGYTQYFGPGTRLTVL.

The chain's CDR3 is CASSFLVEKLFF. CDR3 coding DNA: TGTGCCAGCAGTTTCTTGGTTGAAAAACTGTTTTTT. The chain uses TRBV12-3 or TRBV12-4 and TRBJ1-4; D not certain. V was clipped by 3 bases and J by 7 bases, with 6 bases between them. CDR3 length: 12 amino acids.

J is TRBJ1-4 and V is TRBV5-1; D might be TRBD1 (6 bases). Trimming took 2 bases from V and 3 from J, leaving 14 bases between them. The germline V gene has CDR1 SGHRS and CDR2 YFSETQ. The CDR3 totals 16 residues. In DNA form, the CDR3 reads TGCGCCAGCAGCTTTACCACAGGGCCAGCTAATGAAAAACTGTTTTTT. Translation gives CASSFTTGPANEKLFF.

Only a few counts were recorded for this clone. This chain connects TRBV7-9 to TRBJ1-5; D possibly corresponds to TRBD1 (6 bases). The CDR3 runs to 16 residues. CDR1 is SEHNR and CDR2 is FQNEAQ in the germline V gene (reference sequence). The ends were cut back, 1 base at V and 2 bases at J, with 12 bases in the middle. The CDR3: CASSLVKGGGNQPQHF. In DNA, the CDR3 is TGTGCCAGCAGCTTAGTTAAGGGGGGAGGCAATCAGCCCCAGCATTTT.

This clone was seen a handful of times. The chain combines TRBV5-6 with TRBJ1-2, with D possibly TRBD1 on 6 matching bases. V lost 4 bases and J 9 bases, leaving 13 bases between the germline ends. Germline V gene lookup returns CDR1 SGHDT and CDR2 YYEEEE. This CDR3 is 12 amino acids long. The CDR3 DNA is TGTGCCAGCAGCCAGAACAGGGATCGCTACACCTTC. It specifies CASSQNRDRYTF.

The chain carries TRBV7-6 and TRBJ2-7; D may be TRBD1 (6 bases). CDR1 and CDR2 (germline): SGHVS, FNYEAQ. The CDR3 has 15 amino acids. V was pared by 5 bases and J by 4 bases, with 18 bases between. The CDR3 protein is CASSLKSGTKYEQYF. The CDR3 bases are TGTGCCAGCAGCCTAAAATCCGGGACAAAGTACGAGCAGTACTTC.

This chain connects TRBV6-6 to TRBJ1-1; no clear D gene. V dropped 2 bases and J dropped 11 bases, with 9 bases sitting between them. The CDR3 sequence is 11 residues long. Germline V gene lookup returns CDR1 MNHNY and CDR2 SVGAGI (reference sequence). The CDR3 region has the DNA TGTGCCAGCAGTTACGCTAGTGATGCTTTCTTT. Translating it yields CASSYASDAFF.

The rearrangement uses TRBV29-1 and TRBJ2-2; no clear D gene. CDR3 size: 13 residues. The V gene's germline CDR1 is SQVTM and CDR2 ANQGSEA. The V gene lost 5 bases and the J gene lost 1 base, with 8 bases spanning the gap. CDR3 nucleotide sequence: TGCAGCGTTCCATCAGAGAACACCGGGGAGCTGTTTTTT. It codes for CSVPSENTGELFF.

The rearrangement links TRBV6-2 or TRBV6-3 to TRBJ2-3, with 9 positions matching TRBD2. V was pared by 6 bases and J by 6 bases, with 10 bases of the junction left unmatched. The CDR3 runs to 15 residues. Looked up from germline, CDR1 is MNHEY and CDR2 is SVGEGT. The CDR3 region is CASSLPAGGPDTQYF. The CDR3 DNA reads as TGTGCCAGCAGCCTCCCGGCGGGGGGGCCGGATACGCAGTATTTT.

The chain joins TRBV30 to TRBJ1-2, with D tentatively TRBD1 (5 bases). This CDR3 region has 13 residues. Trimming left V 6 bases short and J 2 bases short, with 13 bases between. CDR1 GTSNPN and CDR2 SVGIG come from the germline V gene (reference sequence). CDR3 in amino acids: CACRVRANYGYTF. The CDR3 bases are TGTGCCTGCCGGGTCAGGGCCAACTATGGCTACACCTTC.

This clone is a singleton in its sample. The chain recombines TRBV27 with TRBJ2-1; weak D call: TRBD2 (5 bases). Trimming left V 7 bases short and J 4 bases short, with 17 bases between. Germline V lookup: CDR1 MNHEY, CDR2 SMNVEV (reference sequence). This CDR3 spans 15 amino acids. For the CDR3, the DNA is TGTGCCAGCACCTCCAATCGGGATATATACAATGAGCAGTTCTTC. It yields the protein CASTSNRDIYNEQFF.

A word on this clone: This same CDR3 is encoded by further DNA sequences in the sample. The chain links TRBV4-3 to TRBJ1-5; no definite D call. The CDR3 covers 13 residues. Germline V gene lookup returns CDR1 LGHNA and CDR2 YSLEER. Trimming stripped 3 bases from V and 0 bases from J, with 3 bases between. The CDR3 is CASSQDSNQPQHF. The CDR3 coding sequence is TGCGCCAGCAGCCAGGATAGCAATCAGCCCCAGCATTTT.

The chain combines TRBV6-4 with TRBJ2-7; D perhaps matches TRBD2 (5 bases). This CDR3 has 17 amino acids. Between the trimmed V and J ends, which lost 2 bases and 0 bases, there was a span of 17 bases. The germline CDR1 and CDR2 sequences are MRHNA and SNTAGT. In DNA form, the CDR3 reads TGTGCCAGCAGTGACCCCTCTTCGAGCGGTTACTCCTACGAGCAGTACTTC. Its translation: CASSDPSSSGYSYEQYF.

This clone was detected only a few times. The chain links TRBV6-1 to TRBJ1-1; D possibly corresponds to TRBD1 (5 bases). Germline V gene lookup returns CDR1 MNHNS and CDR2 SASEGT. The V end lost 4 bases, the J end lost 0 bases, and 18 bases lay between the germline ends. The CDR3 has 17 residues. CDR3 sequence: CASSGLGPQALNTEAFF. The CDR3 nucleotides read TGTGCCAGCAGTGGCCTGGGCCCACAGGCCCTGAACACTGAAGCTTTCTTT.

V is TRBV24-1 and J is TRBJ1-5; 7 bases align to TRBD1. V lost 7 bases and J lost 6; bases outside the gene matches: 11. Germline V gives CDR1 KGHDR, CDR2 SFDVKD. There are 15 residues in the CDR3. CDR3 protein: CATRRYRGPGQPQHF. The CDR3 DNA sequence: TGTGCCACCAGACGTTACAGGGGTCCGGGTCAGCCCCAGCATTTT.

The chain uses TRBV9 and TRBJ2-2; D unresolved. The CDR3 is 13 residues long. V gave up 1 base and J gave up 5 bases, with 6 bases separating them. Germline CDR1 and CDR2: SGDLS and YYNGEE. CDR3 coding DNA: TGTGCCAGCAGCGTACCGCGGACCGGGGAGCTGTTTTTT. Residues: CASSVPRTGELFF.

In nucleotides, the CDR3 is TGCGCCAGCAGCCTTAGCGGGGGACCCTACAATGAGCAGTTCTTC. Translated, it gives CASSLSGGPYNEQFF. The gene calls are TRBV5-1 and TRBJ2-1, with 9 bases that match TRBD2. The CDR3 contains 15 residues. V lost 4 bases to trimming and J lost 2 bases; unmatched junction nucleotides: 4. The germline CDR1 and CDR2 sequences are SGHRS and YFSETQ.

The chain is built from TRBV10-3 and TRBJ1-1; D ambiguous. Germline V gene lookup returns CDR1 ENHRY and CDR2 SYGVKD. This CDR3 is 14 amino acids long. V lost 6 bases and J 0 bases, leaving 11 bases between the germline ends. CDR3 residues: CAISRSGMNTEAFF. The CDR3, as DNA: TGTGCCATCAGCAGAAGCGGAATGAACACTGAAGCTTTCTTT.